These 30 T cell receptor beta chains originate from one sample sequenced in a study of blood T cell repertoires in COVID-19 (dated by TCRdb to between 2020 and 2021). To prepare the library, the immunoSEQ multiplex PCR assay was applied. In its TCRdb copy, this immuneACCESS table keeps in-frame sequences only and misses some clones. Where compared with another copy, unresolved V genes explain less than half of these, and the others have no known cause. The sample profile shows approximately 300,000 clones; 80% to 95% of them were found once. Roughly 7.3% of the sample belongs to the ten largest clones. Source material: peripheral blood. Receptor source: a woman aged 25-40 years with COVID-19, enrolled during active disease.

V usage is TRBV6-1 and J usage is TRBJ1-5, with TRBD1 as a possible D gene (5 bases). The CDR3 length is 15 residues. V dropped 3 bases and J dropped 6 bases, with 15 bases sitting between them. The germline V gene encodes CDR1 MNHNS and CDR2 SASEGT. The CDR3 sequence is CASSEMQGTGQPQHF. As DNA, the CDR3 is TGTGCCAGCAGTGAGATGCAGGGAACCGGTCAGCCCCAGCATTTT.

The chain couples TRBV24-1 to TRBJ1-5; a weak D match, TRBD1 (6 bases). The V gene's germline CDR1 is KGHDR and CDR2 SFDVKD. V was cut by 2 bases and J by 9 bases, with 19 bases left in between. The CDR3 has 16 amino acids. As DNA, the CDR3 is TGTGCCACCAGTGATTCCCAGACAGGTAATGTATCGCCCCAGCATTTT. Amino acid sequence: CATSDSQTGNVSPQHF.

This clone was detected once. V usage is TRBV11-3 and J usage is TRBJ2-1; 9 nucleotides line up with TRBD2. V gave up 6 bases and J gave up 10 bases; unmatched junction bases: 1. The CDR3 runs to 11 residues. In germline, CDR1 is SGHNT, CDR2 YENEEA. As DNA, the CDR3 is TGTGCCAGCAGTCTAGCGGGAGAGCAGTTCTTC. It yields the protein CASSLAGEQFF.

The gene calls are TRBV5-1 and TRBJ2-7; 12 bases are shared with TRBD2. With V trimmed by 4 bases and J by 4 bases, 6 bases remained unmatched. The CDR3 totals 15 residues. Germline loops: CDR1 SGHRS, CDR2 YFSETQ. DNA of the CDR3: TGCGCCAGCAGCCTCGCTAGCGGGAGGGCTTACGAGCAGTACTTC. Protein sequence: CASSLASGRAYEQYF.

This chain joins TRBV19 and TRBJ2-7; TRBD2 is a possible D gene (5 bases). The germline V and J ends were trimmed by 1 base and 5 bases, with 15 bases remaining between them. This CDR3 region has 15 residues. Germline CDR1 and CDR2: LNHDA and SQIVND (reference sequence). The CDR3 protein is CASSIAAGVAHEQYF. As DNA, the CDR3 is TGTGCCAGTAGTATAGCGGCGGGTGTCGCCCACGAGCAGTACTTC.

The chain uses TRBV27 and TRBJ1-5; 7 positions agree with TRBD1. The CDR3 extends over 15 amino acids. With V trimmed by 3 bases and J by 3 bases, 5 bases remained unmatched. CDR1 is MNHEY and CDR2 is SMNVEV in the germline V gene (reference sequence). The CDR3 sequence: CASSFGQGVNQPQHF. Written as DNA, the CDR3 is TGTGCCAGCAGTTTTGGCCAGGGGGTCAATCAGCCCCAGCATTTT.

Concerning this clone: Other nucleotide sequences in the sample specify the same CDR3. The chain combines TRBV27 with TRBJ1-1; possible D gene TRBD1, 6 bases. V shed 4 bases and J shed 11 bases, with 17 bases lying between them. This CDR3 region has 13 residues. Looked up from germline, CDR1 is MNHEY and CDR2 is SMNVEV (reference sequence). CDR3 amino acids: CASSSGQSQTAFF. As DNA, the CDR3 is TGTGCCAGCAGTTCTGGACAGTCACAGACGGCTTTCTTT.

The V and J genes are TRBV21-1 and TRBJ1-1. TRBV21-1 is assigned pseudogene status. This CDR3 has 18 residues. This CDR3 is CASTTKGAGAAGNTEAFF. The CDR3 DNA sequence: TGTGCCAGCACCACCAAAGGAGCGGGGGCCGCGGGGAACACTGAAGCTTTCTTT.

The CDR3 nucleotides read TGCGCCAGCAGCCCCAGCGGAGGGACCTCCTACAATGAGCAGTTCTTC. The encoded protein is CASSPSGGTSYNEQFF. The chain couples TRBV5-1 to TRBJ2-1; a weak D match, TRBD2 (6 bases). The CDR3 extends over 16 amino acids. V lost 4 bases to trimming and J lost 0 bases, with 14 bases between them. CDR1 is SGHRS, CDR2 YFSETQ, per germline. The variable domain in full, completed from reference TRBV5-1 and TRBJ2-1, reads KAGVTQTPRYLIKTRGQQVTLSCSPISGHRSVSWYQQTPGQGLQFLFEYFSETQRNKGNFPGRFSGRQFSNSRSEMNVSTLELGDSALYLCASSPSGGTSYNEQFFGPGTRLTVL.

V usage is TRBV27 and J usage is TRBJ2-1; 7 bases match TRBD2. The trim removed 1 base at V and 11 bases at J, leaving 14 bases unmatched. Germline V CDR1 and CDR2: MNHEY, SMNVEV (reference sequence). This CDR3 has 16 residues. The CDR3 DNA sequence: TGTGCCAGCAGTTTATATCCCCAAGCGGGACCGAATAAGCAGTTCTTC. It is translated as CASSLYPQAGPNKQFF.

The chain is built from TRBV7-3 and TRBJ2-1, with 9 bases identical to TRBD2. The CDR3 is 17 amino acids. From germline, CDR1 is SGHTA and CDR2 FQGTGA. V gave up 5 bases and J gave up 7 bases; unmatched junction bases: 15. CDR3 amino acids: CASSRTPLAGVGNEQFF. The CDR3 nucleotides are TGTGCCAGCAGCCGAACCCCCTTAGCGGGAGTCGGGAATGAGCAGTTCTTC.

About this clone: The same CDR3 arises from other DNA sequences in this sample as well. The chain has TRBV10-3 and TRBJ2-2, with a possible D match to TRBD1 (5 bases). Germline values: CDR1 ENHRY, CDR2 SYGVKD. This CDR3 is 16 amino acids long. With 0 bases removed from V and 1 base from J, the gap between germline ends came to 9 bases. In DNA form, the CDR3 reads TGTGCCATCAGTGAGTCGACAGATAAGAACACCGGGGAGCTGTTTTTT. Translated, it gives CAISESTDKNTGELFF.

Here the CDR3 DNA reads TGTGCCAGCAGTCCTTCCCAGGGGATGGCTGAAAAACTGTTTTTT. Protein: CASSPSQGMAEKLFF. This chain connects TRBV6-6 to TRBJ1-4, with D possibly matching TRBD1 (6 bases). This CDR3 contains 15 residues. CDR1 and CDR2 from the germline V gene are MNHNY and SVGAGI (reference sequence). V gave up 5 bases and J gave up 7 bases, with 17 bases separating them.

J is TRBJ1-5 and V is TRBV2; 7 nucleotides match TRBD1. Losses at the gene ends were 6 bases for V and 4 bases for J; bases not matched to a gene: 6. CDR1 SNHLY and CDR2 FYNNEI come from the germline V gene. The CDR3 extends over 14 amino acids. The CDR3 protein is CASRKQGWNQPQHF. CDR3 coding DNA: TGTGCCAGCAGGAAACAGGGGTGGAATCAGCCCCAGCATTTT.

The CDR3 protein is CASSQDRPGPGGEAFF. The CDR3 DNA follows: TGTGCCAGCAGCCAAGATCGCCCAGGTCCCGGTGGTGAAGCTTTCTTT. This chain connects TRBV4-2 to TRBJ1-1; D unclear. In germline, CDR1 is LGHNA, CDR2 YNFKEQ. V was shortened by 0 bases and J by 7 bases, with 18 bases between the two germline ends. The CDR3 is 16 residues long.

The chain has TRBV29-1 and TRBJ1-2, with 9 bases aligning to TRBD1. V gave up 4 bases and J gave up 3 bases; unmatched junction bases: 12. CDR1 is SQVTM and CDR2 is ANQGSEA in the germline V gene. This CDR3 comprises 16 residues. The CDR3 here is CSVGTQGQGTYYGYTF. CDR3 sequence (DNA): TGCAGCGTTGGGACCCAAGGACAGGGGACTTACTATGGCTACACCTTC.

This clone appeared once. The chain carries TRBV19 and TRBJ1-1; weak D call: TRBD1 (5 bases). This CDR3 region has 14 residues. Germline CDR1 and CDR2: LNHDA and SQIVND (reference sequence). V shed 3 bases and J shed 4 bases, with 12 bases lying between them. The CDR3 region is CASSILQGGTEAFF. DNA of the CDR3: TGTGCCAGTAGTATCCTGCAGGGTGGCACTGAAGCTTTCTTT.

CDR3 amino acids: CASSHRDRAYEQYF. CDR3 nucleotide sequence: TGTGCCAGCAGCCACCGGGACAGGGCCTACGAGCAGTACTTC. The chain couples TRBV6-6 to TRBJ2-7; 9 nucleotides agree with TRBD1. The CDR3 sequence is 14 residues long. The V segment lost 6 bases and the J segment 2 bases; nucleotides outside the gene matches: 5. Germline CDR1 and CDR2: MNHNY and SVGAGI (reference sequence).

The rearrangement uses TRBV2 and TRBJ1-2, with TRBD1 matching 9 bases. J lost 6 bases, V lost 5 bases, and 10 bases had no gene match. The CDR3 is 15 amino acids. The germline gives CDR1 SNHLY, CDR2 FYNNEI. The chain's CDR3 is CASSLNRDRENGYTF. Written as DNA, the CDR3 is TGTGCCAGCAGTTTAAACCGGGACAGGGAGAATGGCTACACCTTC.

The genes are TRBV15 and TRBJ2-7; D is undetermined. Trimming left V 6 bases short and J 0 bases short, with 6 bases between. Per germline, CDR1 LNHNV and CDR2 YYDKDF (reference sequence). CDR3 size: 12 residues. CDR3 residues: CATSDSSYEQYF. The CDR3, as DNA: TGTGCCACCAGTGATAGCTCCTACGAGCAGTACTTC. Based on the CDR3 plus reference TRBV15 and TRBJ2-7, the full variable domain is DAMVIQNPRYQVTQFGKPVTLSCSQTLNHNVMYWYQQKSSQAPKLLFHYYDKDFNNEADTPDNFQSRRPNTSFCFLDIRSPGLGDTAMYLCATSDSSYEQYFGPGTRLTVT.

This clone has a single count. The rearrangement links TRBV2 to TRBJ2-7; 11 nucleotides agree with TRBD2. The CDR3 has 13 amino acids. Germline CDR1 is SNHLY and CDR2 is FYNNEI. Trimming removed 9 bases from V and 6 bases from J; junction bases left unmatched: 7. CDR3 sequence: CARRLAGSAEQYF. The DNA for the CDR3 is TGTGCCAGGAGACTAGCGGGGAGCGCCGAGCAGTACTTC. Full variable domain (rest looked up from reference TRBV2 and TRBJ2-7): EPEVTQTPSHQVTQMGQEVILRCVPISNHLYFYWYRQILGQKVEFLVSFYNNEISEKSEIFDDQFSVERPDGSNFTLKIRSTKLEDSAMYFCARRLAGSAEQYFGPGTRLTVT.

This clone appeared once. J is TRBJ1-1 and V is TRBV19, with 7 bases that match TRBD1. Germline V lookup: CDR1 LNHDA, CDR2 SQIVND (reference sequence). The CDR3 is 14 amino acids. With 3 bases clipped from V and 3 bases from J, the junction kept 4 bases outside the gene matches. The CDR3 protein is CASSIGGGYTEAFF. DNA of the CDR3: TGTGCCAGTAGTATTGGAGGGGGCTACACTGAAGCTTTCTTT.

This chain connects TRBV7-2 to TRBJ1-1; TRBD1 agrees at 7 bases. CDR3 size: 13 residues. J gave up 4 bases and V 4 bases, and 3 bases lay outside the gene matches. Germline loops: CDR1 SGHTA, CDR2 FQGNSA. The CDR3 sequence is CASSWDRGTEAFF. The CDR3 DNA is TGTGCCAGCAGCTGGGACAGAGGCACTGAAGCTTTCTTT.

This clone showed up just a few times. This chain connects TRBV2 to TRBJ1-1, with 7 bases that match TRBD1. Germline V gene sequence: CDR1 SNHLY, CDR2 FYNNEI. The CDR3 has 15 amino acids. The junction had 8 bases not matched to a gene; V was cut back by 7 bases and J by 0 bases. The CDR3 DNA is TGTGCCAGCATCCTACAGGGGACTGTGAACACTGAAGCTTTCTTT. This encodes CASILQGTVNTEAFF.

Only one count was recorded for this clone. This sequence joins TRBV18 and TRBJ2-3; D possibly corresponds to TRBD1 (5 bases). V lost 3 bases and J 2 bases, leaving 9 bases between the germline ends. Germline CDR1 reads KGHSH; CDR2 reads LQKENI. The CDR3 contains 14 residues. CDR3 bases: TGTGCCAGCTCACCGGACACCAACACAGATACGCAGTATTTT. It is translated as CASSPDTNTDTQYF.

This clone was observed a single time. The chain joins TRBV25-1 to TRBJ1-5; tentatively, D is TRBD1 (5 bases). V was trimmed by 1 base and J by 7 bases, leaving 8 bases between them. The length of the CDR3 is 13 residues. In germline, CDR1 is MGHDK, CDR2 SYGVNS. This CDR3 is CASSEWRGQPQHF. The CDR3 region has the DNA TGTGCCAGCAGTGAATGGAGGGGACAGCCCCAGCATTTT.

The chain has TRBV30 and TRBJ1-2; possible D gene TRBD1, 5 bases. Germline assignment: CDR1 GTSNPN and CDR2 SVGIG (reference sequence). Between the trimmed V and J ends, which lost 5 bases and 8 bases, there was a span of 9 bases. The CDR3 is made up of 10 amino acids. This chain's CDR3 is CAWDSGGYTF. The CDR3 DNA reads as TGTGCCTGGGACAGTGGGGGCTACACCTTC. The full variable domain, in which reference TRBV30 and TRBJ1-2 provide the parts outside the CDR3, is SQTIHQWPATLVQPVGSPLSLECTVEGTSNPNLYWYRQAAGRGLQLLFYSVGIGQISSEVPQNLSASRPQDRQFILSSKKLLLSDSGFYLCAWDSGGYTFGSGTRLTVV.

The chain recombines TRBV19 with TRBJ2-7; 8 bases are shared with TRBD1. The V gene's germline CDR1 is LNHDA and CDR2 SQIVND (reference sequence). The CDR3 covers 15 residues. J lost 2 bases, V lost 3 bases, and 6 bases had no gene match. This CDR3 is CASSISQGGPYEQYF. CDR3 nucleotides: TGTGCCAGTAGTATCTCACAGGGGGGACCCTACGAGCAGTACTTC. The full variable domain, with the rest looked up from reference TRBV19 and TRBJ2-7, is DGGITQSPKYLFRKEGQNVTLSCEQNLNHDAMYWYRQDPGQGLRLIYYSQIVNDFQKGDIAEGYSVSREKKESFPLTVTSAQKNPTAFYLCASSISQGGPYEQYFGPGTRLTVT.

This clone occurred once. A clone one base away is much larger, so this may be a read error. The sample carries other DNA sequences with the same CDR3. The chain combines TRBV6-5 with TRBJ1-1; unclear D gene. Trimming left V 6 bases short and J 3 bases short, with 5 bases between. The CDR3 covers 11 residues. Germline-derived CDR1 and CDR2 are MNHEY and SVGAGI. The CDR3 reads CASSRDTEAFF. CDR3 DNA sequence: TGTGCCAGCAGCCGAGACACTGAAGCTTTCTTT.

This sequence joins TRBV24-1 and TRBJ2-1, with 9 bases lining up with TRBD2. Trimming took 4 bases from V and 9 from J; bases not matched to a gene: 18. Germline V CDR1 and CDR2: KGHDR, SFDVKD. CDR3 length: 18 amino acids. CDR3 loop: CATSDSRPGGRARGEQFF. DNA of the CDR3: TGTGCCACCAGTGACTCCCGCCCCGGCGGGAGGGCCAGGGGTGAGCAGTTCTTC.